The rows below give T cell receptor beta chains drawn from one sample of a study of T cell responses to AZD1222 COVID-19 vaccine. Assay: immunoSEQ multiplex PCR; the TCRdb copy retains only in-frame clones and omits some. This sample has around 67,000 clones, with around 84% found just once. Sequencing was performed on peripheral blood, taken on day 0 of AZD1222 vaccination. The receptor set was obtained from an adult in good health. Both conserved end residues are part of each CDR3. The D gene is left open where the match is weak. Clone sizes are given selectively: once, few, many, or a class where the clone is expanded.

v_call	j_call	d_call	clone_size	cdr3_nt	cdr3_aa
TRBV25-1	TRBJ1-2	.	once	TGTGCCAGCAGTGAATACCGGACGGCGGGGGATGGCTACACCTTC	CASSEYRTAGDGYTF
TRBV4-1	TRBJ1-2	.	.	TGCGCCAGCAGCCAAGGAGAGTTGTTGGCCAACTATGGCTACACCTTC	CASSQGELLANYGYTF
TRBV3-1/TRBV3-2	TRBJ2-7	TRBD1	.	TGTGCCAGCAGCCCCGCCGGACAGGTGTACTCCTACGAGCAGTACTTC	CASSPAGQVYSYEQYF
TRBV6-2/TRBV6-3	TRBJ1-1	TRBD1	few	TGTGCCAGCAGTCTCCCGGGACAGGGGTCTGCTGAAGCTTTCTTT	CASSLPGQGSAEAFF
TRBV27	TRBJ1-1	.	.	TGTGCCAGCAGTTCCCCAGGGATGAACACTGAAGCTTTCTTT	CASSSPGMNTEAFF
TRBV24-1	TRBJ1-5	.	.	TGTGCCACCAGTGATCCCTTCGCGAGAGGTACGAGCAATCAGCCCCAGCATTTT	CATSDPFARGTSNQPQHF
TRBV5-1	TRBJ2-7	TRBD2	.	TGCGCCAGCAGCTTGGGTCTAGCGGGAGTATACGAGCAGTACTTC	CASSLGLAGVYEQYF
TRBV11-2	TRBJ2-2	.	.	TGTGCCAGCAGCCCCATGCGAGACACCGGGGAGCTGTTTTTT	CASSPMRDTGELFF
TRBV19	TRBJ1-1	.	.	TGTGCCAGTAGTGTCTCACGGCAAAGAGGGGGGCAAAACACTGAAGCTTTCTTT	CASSVSRQRGGQNTEAFF
TRBV28	TRBJ2-1	TRBD2	.	TGTGCCAGCAGTTTACTATCGCGCCTAGCGGGAGTCAATGAGCAGTTCTTC	CASSLLSRLAGVNEQFF
TRBV6-5	TRBJ1-6	.	.	TGTGCCAGCAGTTACCTGGGCTTTGGGAATTCACCCCTCCACTTT	CASSYLGFGNSPLHF
TRBV19	TRBJ1-5	.	.	TGTGCCAGTAGTATGGGGACCATGGGTCAGCCCCAGCATTTT	CASSMGTMGQPQHF
TRBV2	TRBJ1-6	TRBD1	.	TGTGCCAGCAGCGAAAACAGGGGGCGGAATTCACCCCTCCACTTT	CASSENRGRNSPLHF
TRBV18	TRBJ1-5	TRBD1	.	TGTGCCAGCTCACGGGACAGGGATCAGCCCCAGCATTTT	CASSRDRDQPQHF
TRBV30	TRBJ1-1	TRBD1	.	TGTGCCTGGAGTGTATATGGGACAGGGGGCGCGAACACTGAAGCTTTCTTT	CAWSVYGTGGANTEAFF
TRBV30	TRBJ2-1	.	.	TGTGCCTGGAGTGTAGGGGGTAGGGGTAAAGATGAGCAGTTCTTC	CAWSVGGRGKDEQFF
TRBV6-8	TRBJ2-7	TRBD2	.	TGTGCCAGCAGTCCTTGGCGGGGGGACCCTAGCTCCTACGAGCAGTACTTC	CASSPWRGDPSSYEQYF
TRBV5-1	TRBJ2-3	.	.	TGCGCCGGAACTGACGGACCCCACACAGATACGCAGTATTTT	CAGTDGPHTDTQYF
TRBV11-1	TRBJ1-2	TRBD1	.	TGTGCCAGCAGCCCGGACAGGTTGTATGGCTACACCTTC	CASSPDRLYGYTF
TRBV7-9	TRBJ1-1	.	.	TGTGCCAGCAGCTTAGTACAGGGAGACAACACTGAAGCTTTCTTT	CASSLVQGDNTEAFF
TRBV24-1	TRBJ1-2	TRBD1	.	TGTGCCACCAGTGATGAGCGGGACAGGGCCTATGGCTACACCTTC	CATSDERDRAYGYTF
TRBV6-2/TRBV6-3	TRBJ2-1	.	.	TGTGCCAGCAGTTACTCACCCGCCGGGGGTATCTACAATGAGCAGTTCTTC	CASSYSPAGGIYNEQFF
TRBV19	TRBJ2-7	TRBD2	.	TGTGCCAGTAGTATACTAGCGGGGGCCTACGAGCAGTACTTC	CASSILAGAYEQYF
TRBV27	TRBJ1-3	.	.	TGTGCCAGCAGTCCCGACGTTAGACAAACCTCTGGAAACACCATATATTTT	CASSPDVRQTSGNTIYF